This T cell receptor beta chain stems from a study of blood T cell repertoires in COVID-19. Study-level background: Italy, Spain and the United States were the sources of the convalescent and acute COVID-19 samples. Nucleic acid was either cDNA or gDNA, and it came from T cells, B-cell-depleted T cells, or PBMCs.

In terms of age and location, participants ranged from roughly 18 to 95 years and lived in around 22 US areas. Under the authors' procedure: Reference gene primer amplification in the assay estimated nucleated cell counts. Assay: immunoSEQ multiplex PCR; the TCRdb copy retains only in-frame clones and omits some. D and trimming were read from the DNA, whereas the V and J calls and clone size are those reported in that table. The sample yields about 400,000 clones, around 90% seen once. In germline, CDR1 is SGHVS, CDR2 FQNEAQ. After removal of 3 bases from V and 7 bases from J, the junction contained 10 bases not matched to a gene. The CDR3 has 16 amino acids.

The source material was PBMCs or T cells enriched from blood (not recorded which). The chain carries TRBV7-8 and TRBJ2-2, with 8 bases that match TRBD1. The receptor's source is a woman in her thirties or forties with acute COVID-19. CDR3 residues: CASSFRQGANSGELFF. The DNA of the CDR3 is TGTGCCAGCAGCTTCCGGCAGGGGGCTAATAGCGGGGAGCTGTTTTTT.